Sequencing of this TCR beta chain was carried out in a study of shared clonotypes between healthy human individuals (dated by TCRdb to the early 2020s). In terms of the full investigation: Two women and a few men aged 18 to 49 years were included in the cohort. Leukapheresis yielded between about 0.94 and 9 billion PBMCs per donor. Libraries were prepared and TCR repertoires were sequenced by different laboratories using diverse techniques, in order to increase sequencing depth and limit assay-specific biases. For each donor, CD4 naive and CD4 memory were each run on three plates, CD8 naive on two plates, and CD8 memory on one plate. The study deeply sequenced blood TCR repertoires of five healthy adults to estimate repertoire size and the extent of clonotype sharing between individuals. Broader findings and caveats from the paper: Because the study included only a small number of donors, the genetic and exposure-history diversity represented was limited. Larger estimated clonotype richness was generally found for naive subsets than for memory subsets. Sampling was limited to blood, and TCR repertoires in tissue likely differ from TCR repertoires in blood. Higher generation probabilities were observed for clonotypes shared by all four sorted-subset donors than for non-shared clonotypes. About 5% of naive CD4, 3% to 3.5% of naive CD8, 2.3% of memory CD4, and 0.35% to 0.4% of memory CD8 clonotypes were shared across several donors. Pairwise subsampling led to the expectation that sequencing depth would affect the degree of clonotype sharing among donors. Even with the large sequencing depth, rarefaction of the sorted-subset datasets indicated that sequencing was incomplete.

As for this clone: Its antigen remains undetermined. Base qualities were left out, and no much larger clone turns up one base away.

Healthy HIV-negative adults with no recently reported acute infections or vaccinations were included as donors. Only Caucasian adults living in Nashville, Tennessee, USA were represented among the donors. CD4+ T cells were enriched by magnetic negative selection, after which naive cells were positively selected on CD45RA and the negative fraction was taken as the memory subset. Blood was obtained by leukapheresis, after which PBMCs were separated by Ficoll-Histopaque density gradient centrifugation and cryopreserved in liquid nitrogen vapor phase. Purity and quantity of every magnetically sorted T cell population were checked by analytical flow cytometry. From each sorted fraction, genomic DNA was isolated and quantified by UV absorbance on a Nanodrop 2000c. The germline V gene encodes CDR1 MDHEN and CDR2 SYDVKM. Trimming leaves V shorter by 10 bases and J shorter by 9 bases, with the junction holding 14 bases beyond the gene matches. Including cysteine and phenylalanine, the CDR3 has 15 amino acids. The retained sequence is limited to the CDR3, 45 bases, with the frame set at the first base.

Using the deep immunoSEQ assay, TCR CDR3 regions were amplified from genomic DNA by multiplex PCR. Extracted genomic DNA from each cell subset was spread evenly across all wells of several immunoSEQ 96-well plates, with each plate serving as a replicate. For sorted subsets, approximately 210 ng genomic DNA, equal to 30,000 to 35,000 T cell genomes, was loaded into each replicate PCR. Purified libraries were quantified with a Qubit 3.0 fluorometer, sized on a Bioanalyzer 2100, and re-quantified with the KAPA Library Quantification kit. Each immunoSEQ 96-well plate was sequenced on its own single-read 150-cycle Illumina NextSeq 550 flow cell. The authors' analysis ran thus. Because the immunoSEQ output included only junctional sequences and no quality scores, the filtering could not be the same as the filtering used for full-length reads. To assign V/J genes and CDR3, sequences were annotated against IMGT germline references using PyIR, a Python wrapper for IgBLAST v1.9. Reads with weak V/J assignments (E-value above 1e-6), missing CDR3, stop codons, out-of-frame junctions, or ambiguous translated residues were removed. V3J clonotypes were defined as sequences sharing an identical inferred V gene, J gene, and CDR3 amino acid sequence. Percentage overlap between repertoires was computed as shared unique clonotypes divided by the size of the smaller repertoire. Richness of each repertoire was evaluated using RTK rarefaction, the Chao1 estimator, and Recon v2.1 estimates of unobserved clonotypes. OLGA was used to compute generation probabilities for all TCRbeta clonotypes that the gDNA method yielded from a few donors. TCRdb took this table from immuneACCESS and kept in-frame rearrangements with V and J called. Such tables lack part of the clones; where checked against another copy, unresolved V genes explain under half of the gap, and the rest is unexplained. That table is the source of V, J and clone size, and D and trimming were worked out from the DNA. This sample lists about 990,000 clones; around 78% were detected once. Around 0.61% of the sample rests with the top ten.

The source of this sequence is a man aged 18 to 29 in good health. Some clones in this sample may be carry-over from other donors' samples. The chain was built from TRBV28 and TRBJ2-1; TRBD2 lines up with 11 middle nucleotides. The specimen sequenced was memory CD4+ T cells from PBMCs. The intended sense of this specimen's cell subset or site label: CD45RA-negative fraction. The CDR3: CATWGWTSGLGEQFF. The DNA sequence follows: TGTGCCACCTGGGGGTGGACTAGCGGGTTGGGTGAGCAGTTCTTC.